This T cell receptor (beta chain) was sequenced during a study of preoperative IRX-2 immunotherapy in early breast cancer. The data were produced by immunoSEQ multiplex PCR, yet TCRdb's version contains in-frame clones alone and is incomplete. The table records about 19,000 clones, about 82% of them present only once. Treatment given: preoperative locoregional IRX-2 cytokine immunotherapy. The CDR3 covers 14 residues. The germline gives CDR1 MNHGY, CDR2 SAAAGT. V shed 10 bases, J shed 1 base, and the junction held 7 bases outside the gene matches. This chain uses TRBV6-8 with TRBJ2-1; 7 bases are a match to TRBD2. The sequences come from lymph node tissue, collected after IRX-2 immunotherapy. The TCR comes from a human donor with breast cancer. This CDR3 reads CATQAGTSYNEQFF. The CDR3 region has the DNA TGTGCCACCCAAGCGGGGACGTCCTACAATGAGCAGTTCTTC.